This is a list of T cell receptor beta chains from one sample in a study of regulatory T cells. Clones were read by immunoSEQ multiplex PCR, and TCRdb kept only the in-frame ones, dropping some. Among some 38,000 clones listed, around 89% were seen once. Source material: conventional CD4+ T cells sorted from blood. The receptors here all came from a person in their late teens or twenties with CD3G deficiency. Each CDR3 is given with its conserved first and last residue. Fields, in order: J gene, D gene, V gene, CDR3 protein. The D gene is left open where the match is weak.

>TRBJ2-7|NA|TRBV5-1
CASSLGLGNEQYF
>TRBJ2-1|TRBD1|TRBV11-2
CASSLEGQAYNEQFF
>TRBJ2-2|NA|TRBV19
CASQVRDTGELFF
>TRBJ2-3|NA|TRBV7-9
CASSSGGGDTQYF
>TRBJ2-5|TRBD1|TRBV7-8
CASSLNRGETQYF
>TRBJ1-2|TRBD1|TRBV6-1
CASSEGQGIRYTF
>TRBJ2-1|NA|TRBV13
CASSLSGVDNEQFF
>TRBJ1-2|TRBD1|TRBV6-6
CASRPGQAGNYGYTF
>TRBJ2-2|TRBD2|TRBV11-2
CASSLDSGEGRTGELFF
>TRBJ1-1|NA|TRBV19
CASSPLPGLRKTEAFF
>TRBJ1-2|TRBD1|TRBV4-1
CASSHADRGHGYTF
>TRBJ2-3|TRBD2|TRBV30
CASSRLAHPTDTQYF
>TRBJ1-2|NA|TRBV28
CASSTGGWGYGYTF
>TRBJ2-7|NA|TRBV18
CASSGSQMDEQYF
>TRBJ2-3|TRBD2|TRBV6-1
CASSGLAGGDWSTDTQYF
>TRBJ2-3|NA|TRBV7-8
CASSLRGVSPDTQYF
>TRBJ1-2|NA|TRBV6-6
CASSYVPASGYTF
>TRBJ2-1|TRBD1|TRBV6-1
CASSAPSTGGIFF
>TRBJ2-7|NA|TRBV28
CASSLGHHYEQYF
>TRBJ2-1|NA|TRBV14
CASSLGGNLGSYNEQFF
>TRBJ1-1|TRBD1|TRBV18
CASSPLQGGTEAFF
>TRBJ1-1|TRBD1|TRBV5-1
CASSLESRGPAFF
>TRBJ2-6|NA|TRBV5-1
CASSRDGSGANVLTF
>TRBJ1-4|NA|TRBV6-1
CASSEQPTNEKLFF
>TRBJ2-5|TRBD1|TRBV5-1
CASREGQGPQETQYF
>TRBJ1-1|NA|TRBV7-9
CASSLAFGTEAFF
>TRBJ1-2|NA|TRBV19
CASSADLQRGYTF
>TRBJ2-1|NA|TRBV6-1
CASSEGRLLNEQFF
>TRBJ2-7|NA|TRBV6-1
CASRGESGVAEQYF
>TRBJ1-2|NA|TRBV5-1
CASSLGGRGGYTF
>TRBJ1-2|NA|TRBV19
CASSPRSNYGYTF